These 17 T cell receptor beta chains originate from one sample sequenced in a study of T cell responses to AZD1222 COVID-19 vaccine. Some clones are missing from TCRdb's copy, which holds only in-frame ones; the method was immunoSEQ multiplex PCR. In the table there are some 130,000 clones, roughly 92% of which are singletons. Here the sequenced sample was peripheral blood, taken 28 days after the second AZD1222 dose. The receptors derive from an adult who received the AZD1222 COVID-19 vaccine.

J is TRBJ2-7 and V is TRBV6-6; 9 nucleotides line up with TRBD1. Trimming removed 10 bases from V and 4 bases from J; junction bases left unmatched: 17. The CDR3 consists of 16 residues. Germline V gives CDR1 MNHNY, CDR2 SVGAGI (reference sequence). CDR3 DNA: TGTGCCACCCTAATCCGGGGTGAGACAGGGGGTTACGAGCAGTACTTC. This encodes CATLIRGETGGYEQYF.

This clone was seen more than once but under ten times. The chain recombines TRBV21-1 with TRBJ1-5. TRBV21-1 is a pseudogene segment. There are 11 residues in the CDR3. The CDR3 sequence is CAATADQPQHF. CDR3 sequence (DNA): TGTGCCGCGACCGCGGATCAGCCCCAGCATTTT.

V is TRBV29-1 and J is TRBJ2-7; the D gene is possibly TRBD1 (11 bases). CDR3 length: 18 residues. Trimming took off 6 bases at V and 2 bases at J, with 29 bases between the two ends. Germline V gene data show CDR1 as SQVTM and CDR2 as ANQGSEA. The chain's CDR3 is CSVVGTGGSGRNTYEQYF. In DNA, the CDR3 is TGCAGCGTGGTTGGGACAGGGGGTAGCGGGAGGAACACCTACGAGCAGTACTTC.

The chain links TRBV13 to TRBJ2-7, with 7 bases aligning to TRBD2. V was pared by 4 bases and J by 2 bases, with 8 bases of the junction left unmatched. CDR1 is PRHDT and CDR2 is FYEKMQ in the germline V gene (reference sequence). The CDR3 loop spans 15 amino acids. The DNA for the CDR3 is TGTGCCAGCAGCTCGAGTGGGGCGGGAGCCTACGAGCAGTACTTC. Translated: CASSSSGAGAYEQYF.

This chain joins TRBV29-1 and TRBJ2-1; D is tentatively TRBD1 or TRBD2 (5 bases each). V dropped 5 bases and J dropped 13 bases, with 15 bases sitting between them. The germline gives CDR1 SQVTM, CDR2 ANQGSEA. The CDR3 sequence is 11 residues long. The CDR3 DNA reads TGCAGCGTTTCGGACCGGGACGTCCAGTTCTTC. It yields the protein CSVSDRDVQFF.

V gene TRBV7-2 combines with J gene TRBJ1-2; D is unclear. This CDR3 region has 13 residues. Trimming cost V 6 bases and J 4 bases, with 12 bases left between them. Germline V gene data show CDR1 as SGHTA and CDR2 as FQGNSA. This CDR3 is CASSPSGPYGYTF. The CDR3 coding sequence is TGTGCCAGCAGTCCAAGCGGACCCTATGGCTACACCTTC.

The chain couples TRBV7-9 to TRBJ1-1; D is ambiguous. CDR3 size: 13 residues. In germline, CDR1 is SEHNR, CDR2 FQNEAQ (reference sequence). V was shortened by 2 bases and J by 1 base, with 5 bases between the two germline ends. The CDR3 DNA reads TGTGCCAGCAGCTTATATCGGAACACTGAAGCTTTCTTT. Translated: CASSLYRNTEAFF.

The DNA for the CDR3 is TGTGCCAGCAGCCGACAGCCCCGGGCTAACTATGGCTACACCTTC. Translation: CASSRQPRANYGYTF. The chain recombines TRBV3-1 (or the pseudogene TRBV3-2) with TRBJ1-2; the D gene is possibly TRBD1 (5 bases). Trimming left V 4 bases short and J 0 bases short, with 12 bases between. This CDR3 contains 15 residues. The V gene's germline CDR1 is LGHDT and CDR2 YNNKEL (reference sequence).

The CDR3 region has the DNA TGTGCCAGCAGGAGAGGACAGGGGTTCACTGAAGCTTTCTTT. Protein sequence: CASRRGQGFTEAFF. The chain joins TRBV2 to TRBJ1-1; TRBD1 aligns across 9 bases. V was pared by 6 bases and J by 4 bases, with 6 bases of the junction left unmatched. The CDR3 runs 14 residues. Germline CDR1 SNHLY, CDR2 FYNNEI.

This chain links TRBV7-9 with TRBJ1-5; D is perhaps TRBD1 (5 bases). V was cut by 2 bases and J by 4 bases, with 6 bases left in between. CDR3 length equals 13 residues. The germline CDR1 and CDR2 sequences are SEHNR and FQNEAQ (reference sequence). CDR3 residues: CASSLSGNQPQHF. In DNA, the CDR3 is TGTGCCAGCAGCTTATCAGGGAATCAGCCCCAGCATTTT.

The V and J genes are TRBV7-3 and TRBJ2-7; D gene uncertain. The CDR3 loop spans 15 amino acids. Germline values: CDR1 SGHTA, CDR2 FQGTGA. Trimming took off 1 base at V and 4 bases at J, with 14 bases between the two ends. The CDR3 DNA reads as TGTGCCAGCAGCTTAAGCCCTGTTCCTACTTACGAGCAGTACTTC. Residues: CASSLSPVPTYEQYF.

J is TRBJ1-1 and V is TRBV27; D is unclear. The CDR3 runs 13 residues. V shed 6 bases and J shed 4 bases, with 12 bases lying between them. The germline V gene encodes CDR1 MNHEY and CDR2 SMNVEV (reference sequence). CDR3 residues: CASSPGWSTEAFF. CDR3 nucleotides: TGTGCCAGCAGCCCGGGATGGAGCACTGAAGCTTTCTTT.

The rearrangement links TRBV7-2 to TRBJ2-3, with 13 bases lining up with TRBD2. The junction had 12 bases not matched to a gene; V was cut back by 5 bases and J by 4 bases. This CDR3 contains 18 residues. CDR1 is SGHTA, CDR2 FQGNSA, per germline. CDR3 sequence: CASSPSLFTSGRADTQYF. CDR3 DNA sequence: TGTGCCAGCAGCCCTAGCCTCTTTACTAGCGGGAGGGCAGATACGCAGTATTTT.

This clone was seen only once. The chain links TRBV11-2 to TRBJ1-5, with D unresolved. V gave up 5 bases and J gave up 3 bases, with 5 bases separating them. The CDR3 sequence is 12 residues long. From germline, CDR1 is SGHAT and CDR2 FQNNGV. The DNA for the CDR3 is TGTGCCAGCAGCGCCTTCAATCAGCCCCAGCATTTT. Encoded protein: CASSAFNQPQHF. Drawing the rest from reference TRBV11-2 and TRBJ1-5, the complete variable domain is EAGVAQSPRYKIIEKRQSVAFWCNPISGHATLYWYQQILGQGPKLLIQFQNNGVVDDSQLPKDRFSAERLKGVDSTLKIQPAKLEDSAVYLCASSAFNQPQHFGDGTRLSIL.

This clone was recorded once. CDR3 in amino acids: CASSHGGQVVGGYTF. The CDR3 coding sequence is TGTGCCAGCAGCCATGGGGGCCAAGTGGTCGGTGGCTACACCTTC. The chain couples TRBV4-2 to TRBJ1-2, with a possible D match to TRBD1 (6 bases). V was trimmed by 3 bases and J by 7 bases, leaving 18 bases between them. CDR1 and CDR2 from the germline V gene are LGHNA and YNFKEQ. This CDR3 has 15 residues.

V and J are TRBV6-2 or TRBV6-3 and TRBJ2-5; 8 nucleotides agree with TRBD2. J was trimmed by 5 bases and V by 5 bases; bases with no gene match: 10. From germline, CDR1 is MNHEY and CDR2 SVGEGT. The CDR3 extends over 15 amino acids. The CDR3 region has the DNA TGTGCCAGCAGTCCCCCCGGGGCGGGGGGTGAGACCCAGTACTTC. It is translated as CASSPPGAGGETQYF.

The V call is TRBV28, the J call TRBJ2-7; D is unclear. This CDR3 spans 14 amino acids. In germline, CDR1 is MDHEN, CDR2 SYDVKM. Trimming left V 1 base short and J 0 bases short, with 7 bases between. The CDR3 spells CASSLLRNSYEQYF. In DNA form, the CDR3 reads TGTGCCAGCAGTTTATTACGGAACTCCTACGAGCAGTACTTC.